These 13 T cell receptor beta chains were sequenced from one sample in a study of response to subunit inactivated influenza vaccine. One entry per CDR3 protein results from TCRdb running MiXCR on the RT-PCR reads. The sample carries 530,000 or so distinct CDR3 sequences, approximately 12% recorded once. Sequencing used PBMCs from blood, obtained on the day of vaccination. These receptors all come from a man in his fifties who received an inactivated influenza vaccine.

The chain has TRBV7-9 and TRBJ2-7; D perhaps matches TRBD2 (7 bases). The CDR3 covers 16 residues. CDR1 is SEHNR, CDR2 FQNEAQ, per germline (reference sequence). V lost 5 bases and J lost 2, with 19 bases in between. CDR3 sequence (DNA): TGTGCCAGCAGCGATACCTTAAGGGGGGGTCCCTACGAGCAGTACTTC. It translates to CASSDTLRGGPYEQYF.

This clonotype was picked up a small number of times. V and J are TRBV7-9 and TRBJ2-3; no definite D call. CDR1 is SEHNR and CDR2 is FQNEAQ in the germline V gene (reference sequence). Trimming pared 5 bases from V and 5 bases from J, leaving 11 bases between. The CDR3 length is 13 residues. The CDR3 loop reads CASSHHSKDTQYF. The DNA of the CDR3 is TGTGCCAGCAGCCATCATTCAAAAGATACGCAGTATTTT.

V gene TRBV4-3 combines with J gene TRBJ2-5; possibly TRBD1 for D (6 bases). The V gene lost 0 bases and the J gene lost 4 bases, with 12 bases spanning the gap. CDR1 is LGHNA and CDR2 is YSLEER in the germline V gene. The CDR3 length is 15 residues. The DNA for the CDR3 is TGCGCCAGCAGCCAAGATCCGAGGGGGATAGAGACCCAGTACTTC. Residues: CASSQDPRGIETQYF.

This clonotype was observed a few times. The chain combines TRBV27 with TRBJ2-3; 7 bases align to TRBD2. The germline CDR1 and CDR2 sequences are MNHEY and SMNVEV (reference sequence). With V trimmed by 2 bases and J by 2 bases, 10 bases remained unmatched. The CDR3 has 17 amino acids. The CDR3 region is CASSLLSSGGPTDTQYF. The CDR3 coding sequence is TGTGCCAGCAGTTTACTGTCTAGCGGTGGCCCCACAGATACGCAGTATTTT.

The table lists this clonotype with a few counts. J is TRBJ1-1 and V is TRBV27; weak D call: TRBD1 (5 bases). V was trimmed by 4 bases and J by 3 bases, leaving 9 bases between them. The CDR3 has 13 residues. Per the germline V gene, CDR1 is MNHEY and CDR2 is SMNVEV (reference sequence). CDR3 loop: CASSWGGDTEAFF. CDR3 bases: TGTGCCAGCAGTTGGGGAGGGGACACTGAAGCTTTCTTT.

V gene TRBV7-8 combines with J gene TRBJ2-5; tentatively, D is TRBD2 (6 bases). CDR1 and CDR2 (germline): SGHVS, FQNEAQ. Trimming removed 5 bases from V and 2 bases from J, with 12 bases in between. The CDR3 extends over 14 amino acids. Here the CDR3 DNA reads TGTGCCAGCAGCGGGAGACTAGTGCAAGAGACCCAGTACTTC. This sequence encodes CASSGRLVQETQYF.

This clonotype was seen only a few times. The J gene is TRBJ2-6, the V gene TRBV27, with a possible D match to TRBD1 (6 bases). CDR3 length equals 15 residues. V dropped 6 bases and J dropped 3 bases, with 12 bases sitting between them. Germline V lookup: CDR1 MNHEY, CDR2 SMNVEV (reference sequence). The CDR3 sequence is CASSQGIGGANVLTF. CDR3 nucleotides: TGTGCCAGCAGCCAGGGGATAGGTGGGGCCAACGTCCTGACTTTC.

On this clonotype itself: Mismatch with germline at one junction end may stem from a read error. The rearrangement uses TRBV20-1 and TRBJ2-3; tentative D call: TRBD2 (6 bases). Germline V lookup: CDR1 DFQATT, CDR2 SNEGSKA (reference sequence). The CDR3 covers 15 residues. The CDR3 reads CSARGGVHSTETQYF. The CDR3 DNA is TGCAGTGCTAGAGGCGGGGTCCACAGCACAGAAACGCAGTATTTT.

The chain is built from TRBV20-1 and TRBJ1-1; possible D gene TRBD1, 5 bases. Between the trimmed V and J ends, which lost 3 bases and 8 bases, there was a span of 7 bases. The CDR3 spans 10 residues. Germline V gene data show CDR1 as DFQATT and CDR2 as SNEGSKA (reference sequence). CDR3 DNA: TGCAGTGCTAGGTACAGGGAAGCTTTCTTT. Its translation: CSARYREAFF.

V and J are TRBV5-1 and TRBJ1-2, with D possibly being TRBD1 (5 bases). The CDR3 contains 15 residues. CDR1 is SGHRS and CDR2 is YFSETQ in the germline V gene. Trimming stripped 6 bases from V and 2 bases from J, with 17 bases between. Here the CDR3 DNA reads TGCGCCAGCACCTTTGGGGGGGGTACCAACTATGGCTACACCTTC. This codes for CASTFGGGTNYGYTF.

The CDR3 DNA follows: TGTGCCAGTAGTATAGACCCGGGCTATGGGGAAAAACTGTTTTTT. It yields the protein CASSIDPGYGEKLFF. The chain carries TRBV19 and TRBJ1-4; no definite D call. This CDR3 comprises 15 residues. Germline lookup yields CDR1 LNHDA and CDR2 SQIVND (reference sequence). V lost 0 bases, J lost 8 bases, and 13 bases lay in between. Full variable domain (remainder filled in from reference TRBV19 and TRBJ1-4): DGGITQSPKYLFRKEGQNVTLSCEQNLNHDAMYWYRQDPGQGLRLIYYSQIVNDFQKGDIAEGYSVSREKKESFPLTVTSAQKNPTAFYLCASSIDPGYGEKLFFGSGTQLSVL.

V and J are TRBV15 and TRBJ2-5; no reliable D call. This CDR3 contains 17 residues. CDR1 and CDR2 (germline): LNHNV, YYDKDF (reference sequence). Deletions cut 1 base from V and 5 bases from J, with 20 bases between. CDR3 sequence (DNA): TGTGCCACCAGCAGAGTATTCCTGACAAGCCTGGAGGAGACCCAGTACTTC. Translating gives CATSRVFLTSLEETQYF. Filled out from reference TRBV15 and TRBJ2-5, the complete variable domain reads DAMVIQNPRYQVTQFGKPVTLSCSQTLNHNVMYWYQQKSSQAPKLLFHYYDKDFNNEADTPDNFQSRRPNTSFCFLDIRSPGLGDTAMYLCATSRVFLTSLEETQYFGPGTRLLVL.

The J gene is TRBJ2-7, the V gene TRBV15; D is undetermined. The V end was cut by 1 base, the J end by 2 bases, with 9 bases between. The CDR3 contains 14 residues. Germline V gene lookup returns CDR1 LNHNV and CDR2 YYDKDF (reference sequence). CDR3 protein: CATSRGLAAYEQYF. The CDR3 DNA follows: TGTGCCACCAGCAGAGGCCTCGCGGCCTACGAGCAGTACTTC.